These 13 T cell receptor beta chains were all obtained from the same sample, sequenced in a study of T cell repertoires in aging, cancer and after chemotherapy (dated by TCRdb to the late 2010s). TCRdb shows the sequencer as Illumina MiSeq. Rearranged TRB sequences spanning V, D and J segments were amplified in a multiplex touch-down PCR with a mixed TRB-A/B primer pool. TCRdb took the public reads, trimmed them with fastp at Q25, ran MiXCR for clone calling and kept in-frame beta chains. All rows with the same CDR3 protein become a single entry with the most common DNA and genes. Across this sample there are thousands of distinct CDR3 sequences, with roughly 18% seen only once. The top ten clonotypes cover 5.1% of the sample. Instead of sorted cells or RNA, genomic DNA extracted from peripheral blood served as the source for amplifying TCR beta rearrangements. The specimen sequenced was blood. The receptors were gathered from a human donor with a solid tumor.

This clonotype is labeled as medium-sized. The chain has TRBV6-1 and TRBJ2-7, with 8 nucleotides matching TRBD1. Germline V gene data show CDR1 as MNHNS and CDR2 as SASEGT. V shed 7 bases and J 6 bases; nucleotides not matched to a gene: 5. CDR3 size: 12 residues. CDR3 DNA: TGTGCCAGCAAGGGACAGGCAACCGAGCAGTACTTC. Amino acid sequence: CASKGQATEQYF.

The chain joins TRBV28 to TRBJ1-1; D gene unclear. Trimming left V 10 bases short and J 1 base short, with 4 bases between. The CDR3 has 10 amino acids. Germline-derived CDR1 and CDR2 are MDHEN and SYDVKM. The CDR3 bases are TGTGCCACCGGGAACACTGAAGCTTTCTTT. The encoded protein is CATGNTEAFF.

The rearrangement uses TRBV7-3 and TRBJ2-2; D is undetermined. CDR3 size: 16 residues. Between the trimmed V and J ends, which lost 3 bases and 0 bases, there was a span of 11 bases. CDR1 is SGHTA, CDR2 FQGTGA, per germline. CDR3 nucleotide sequence: TGTGCCAGCAGCTTGACAACATCCCCGAACACCGGGGAGCTGTTTTTT. It codes for CASSLTTSPNTGELFF.

The chain combines TRBV10-3 with TRBJ1-2; possibly TRBD1 for D (5 bases). Germline V CDR1 and CDR2: ENHRY, SYGVKD. CDR3 length: 15 amino acids. Between the trimmed V and J ends, which lost 6 bases and 1 base, there was a span of 15 bases. The CDR3 coding sequence is TGTGCCATCAGAGATGGGGGGGGGAATAACTATGGCTACACCTTC. Its translation is CAIRDGGGNNYGYTF.

About this clonotype: A read error is possible here, since a much larger clone lies one base away. The V call is TRBV18, the J call TRBJ1-1; possible D gene TRBD1, 5 bases. The CDR3 has 11 amino acids. Germline V lookup: CDR1 KGHSH, CDR2 LQKENI. CDR3 DNA: TGTACCAGCTCACAGACAGAAGAAGCTTTCTTT. Translation gives CTSSQTEEAFF. Complete variable domain (other parts from reference TRBV18 and TRBJ1-1): NAGVMQNPRHLVRRRGQEARLRCSPMKGHSHVYWYRQLPEEGLKFMVYLQKENIIDESGMPKERFSAEFPKEGPSILRIQQVVRGDSAAYFCTSSQTEEAFFGQGTRLTVV.

As for this clonotype: A much larger clone lies a single base off, so this may be a read error. The J gene is TRBJ1-1, the V gene TRBV7-9; D remains ambiguous. Germline V CDR1 and CDR2: SEHNR, FQNEAQ (reference sequence). The CDR3 contains 13 residues. CDR3 loop: CDSSLLPDTEAFF. CDR3 DNA: TGTGACAGCAGCTTATTACCCGACACTGAAGCTTTCTTT. The full variable domain, with the rest looked up from reference TRBV7-9 and TRBJ1-1, is DTGVSQNPRHKITKRGQNVTFRCDPISEHNRLYWYRQTLGQGPEFLTYFQNEAQLEKSRLLSDRFSAERPKGSFSTLEIQRTEQGDSAMYLCDSSLLPDTEAFFGQGTRLTVV.

This clonotype is labeled medium-sized (0.01 to 0.1%). The J gene is TRBJ1-2, the V gene TRBV20-1, with 10 bases identical to TRBD1. J lost 7 bases, V lost 6 bases, and 2 bases had no gene match. Germline lookup yields CDR1 DFQATT and CDR2 SNEGSKA (reference sequence). This CDR3 contains 11 residues. DNA of the CDR3: TGCAGTGCCAGGACAGGGGGTGGCTACACCTTC. It yields the protein CSARTGGGYTF.

This clonotype was observed a handful of times. The chain carries TRBV11-2 and TRBJ2-7; 9 bases fit TRBD1. Germline lookup yields CDR1 SGHAT and CDR2 FQNNGV. The trim removed 2 bases at V and 7 bases at J, leaving 18 bases unmatched. The CDR3 extends over 18 amino acids. CDR3 DNA: TGTGCCAGCAGCTTAAAAGGCGCAGGGACAGGGAATAATCTGGAGCAGTACTTC. It yields the protein CASSLKGAGTGNNLEQYF.

This clonotype has only a few counts. This chain connects TRBV28 to TRBJ2-2, with TRBD2 as a possible D gene (5 bases). The V end lost 2 bases, the J end lost 5 bases, and 6 bases lay between the germline ends. CDR1 MDHEN and CDR2 SYDVKM come from the germline V gene. The CDR3 covers 13 residues. The CDR3 sequence is CASSLGGTGELFF. CDR3 nucleotides: TGTGCCAGCAGTTTAGGCGGGACCGGGGAGCTGTTTTTT.

This clonotype is labeled large (0.1 to 1%). The chain uses TRBV19 and TRBJ1-1; D not certain. Between the trimmed V and J ends, which lost 5 bases and 10 bases, there was a span of 11 bases. CDR1 and CDR2 from the germline V gene are LNHDA and SQIVND (reference sequence). This CDR3 region has 11 residues. CDR3 nucleotide sequence: TGTGCCAGTAGTTTCGCCGCCAGAGCTTTCTTT. This encodes CASSFAARAFF. Filled out from reference TRBV19 and TRBJ1-1, the complete variable domain reads DGGITQSPKYLFRKEGQNVTLSCEQNLNHDAMYWYRQDPGQGLRLIYYSQIVNDFQKGDIAEGYSVSREKKESFPLTVTSAQKNPTAFYLCASSFAARAFFGQGTRLTVV.

This clonotype is termed medium-sized. The chain uses TRBV5-6 and TRBJ2-1; D remains unclear. Between the trimmed V and J ends, which lost 3 bases and 4 bases, there was a span of 11 bases. The germline gives CDR1 SGHDT, CDR2 YYEEEE. This CDR3 region has 14 residues. CDR3: CASSSPDWYNEQFF. The CDR3 DNA is TGTGCCAGCAGCTCGCCAGACTGGTACAATGAGCAGTTCTTC.

This clonotype came up a few times. V is TRBV2 and J is TRBJ1-1, with 7 bases identical to TRBD1. CDR3 size: 13 residues. With V trimmed by 5 bases and J by 7 bases, 7 bases remained unmatched. Germline V lookup: CDR1 SNHLY, CDR2 FYNNEI. In DNA form, the CDR3 reads TGTGCCAGCAGTCGTGGACAGGACAGTGAAGCTTTCTTT. As protein: CASSRGQDSEAFF.

This clonotype is categorized as medium-sized. V is TRBV5-6 and J is TRBJ1-4; a weak D match, TRBD1 (5 bases). Trimming shortened V by 4 bases and J by 0 bases, and 19 bases separated the two germline ends. This CDR3 has 18 amino acids. CDR1 is SGHDT and CDR2 is YYEEEE in the germline V gene. The CDR3 DNA sequence: TGTGCCAGCAGCGAGGGAGGTATTTCCAGGGCAACTAATGAAAAACTGTTTTTT. Residues: CASSEGGISRATNEKLFF.